This TCR beta chain was captured in a study of blood T cell repertoires in COVID-19. Study context: COVID-19 samples from acute and convalescent phases originated in the United States, Italy and Spain. Sources were T cells, B-cell-depleted T cells, or PBMCs; the material itself was cDNA or gDNA.

There are 15 residues in the CDR3. Germline assignment: CDR1 LNHDA and CDR2 SQIVND (reference sequence). V was trimmed by 8 bases and J by 4 bases, leaving 19 bases between them. Source study methods: Amplified reference gene primers provided the basis for estimating nucleated cell counts. TCRdb's table, derived via immunoSEQ multiplex PCR, lists solely in-frame clones and lacks some. V and J calls and clone size are those listed in that table; D and trimming were worked out from the DNA. This repertoire shows 65,000 to 75,000 clones, around 87% found once; its top ten account for 29%. The chain joins TRBV19 to TRBJ2-3; possibly TRBD2 for D (5 bases). The receptor's source is a woman of 80 years or more with active or convalescent COVID-19. Source material: peripheral blood. The CDR3 spells CASGAGPTRADTQYF. In DNA, the CDR3 is TGTGCCAGTGGCGCCGGGCCAACTAGGGCAGATACGCAGTATTTT.